The 8 T cell receptor beta chains reported below all come from one sample, sequenced in a study of control samples from healthy donors and cancer patients. Using immunoSEQ multiplex PCR, the repertoire was profiled, and TCRdb retains in-frame clones only, with some absent. The table has over 45,000 clones, more than 70% seen once; the top ten hold around 1.6%. Material for sequencing was PBMCs. These receptors were collected from a man aged 35 to 55 with colorectal cancer.

The chain joins TRBV9 to TRBJ1-1; possible D gene TRBD1, 5 bases. This CDR3 contains 15 residues. The ends were cut back, 0 bases at V and 2 bases at J, with 11 bases in the middle. Germline CDR1 reads SGDLS; CDR2 reads YYNGEE. CDR3 residues: CASSVDGAFNTEAFF. The DNA for the CDR3 is TGTGCCAGCAGCGTAGATGGGGCCTTTAACACTGAAGCTTTCTTT.

The CDR3 region is CASSYQQEGNEQFF. For the CDR3, the DNA is TGTGCCAGCAGTTACCAGCAAGAGGGTAATGAGCAGTTCTTC. The gene calls are TRBV6-6 and TRBJ2-1; perhaps TRBD2 as D (5 bases). The germline V gene encodes CDR1 MNHNY and CDR2 SVGAGI (reference sequence). This CDR3 region has 14 residues. The V gene lost 2 bases and the J gene lost 7 bases, with 12 bases spanning the gap.

The chain's CDR3 is CASSPPIGSGEQFF. The CDR3 DNA sequence: TGTGCCAGCTCACCACCGATCGGGAGTGGTGAGCAGTTCTTC. The rearrangement uses TRBV18 and TRBJ2-1, with D possibly being TRBD2 (6 bases). Germline V gene sequence: CDR1 KGHSH, CDR2 LQKENI. This CDR3 is built from 14 residues. The V and J ends lost 0 bases and 9 bases respectively, with 12 bases between them.

This chain joins TRBV4-2 and TRBJ2-7, with 9 nucleotides matching TRBD1. CDR1 and CDR2 (germline): LGHNA, YNFKEQ. This CDR3 is built from 15 residues. V shed 1 base and J 7 bases; nucleotides not matched to a gene: 8. Written as DNA, the CDR3 is TGTGCCAGCAGCCAAGTGACAGGGGGTCTAGTAGAGCAGTACTTC. Translated: CASSQVTGGLVEQYF.

This rearrangement joins TRBV5-1 to TRBJ2-7; 8 bases are shared with TRBD1. Per germline, CDR1 SGHRS and CDR2 YFSETQ. This CDR3 region has 15 residues. J lost 2 bases, V lost 3 bases, and 7 bases had no gene match. The CDR3 reads CASSSQGARAYEQYF. CDR3 nucleotides: TGCGCCAGCAGCTCCCAGGGGGCGCGGGCCTACGAGCAGTACTTC.

This chain uses TRBV6-5 with TRBJ2-5; 8 bases are shared with TRBD1. V lost 7 bases, J lost 4 bases, and 8 bases stayed unmatched. Germline V gene lookup returns CDR1 MNHEY and CDR2 SVGAGI. CDR3 size: 14 residues. The CDR3 DNA reads TGTGCCAGCACCATGACAGGGGAGGCAGAGACCCAGTACTTC. This codes for CASTMTGEAETQYF.

This chain joins TRBV28 and TRBJ2-7; 10 nucleotides agree with TRBD1. The V gene end was trimmed by 5 bases and the J gene end by 5 bases; junction bases not matched to a gene: 6. The CDR3 is 14 residues long. CDR1 is MDHEN and CDR2 is SYDVKM in the germline V gene. The DNA for the CDR3 is TGTGCCAGCAGTCCGGGACAGGGGTTCCACGAGCAGTACTTC. Its protein is CASSPGQGFHEQYF.

CDR3 in DNA: TGTGCCAGTAGGCAAAGCACAGATACGCAGTATTTT. Its protein product is CASRQSTDTQYF. The chain uses TRBV19 and TRBJ2-3; the D is unclear. V was trimmed by 6 bases and J by 0 bases, leaving 4 bases between them. CDR1 and CDR2 from the germline V gene are LNHDA and SQIVND (reference sequence). CDR3 size: 12 residues.